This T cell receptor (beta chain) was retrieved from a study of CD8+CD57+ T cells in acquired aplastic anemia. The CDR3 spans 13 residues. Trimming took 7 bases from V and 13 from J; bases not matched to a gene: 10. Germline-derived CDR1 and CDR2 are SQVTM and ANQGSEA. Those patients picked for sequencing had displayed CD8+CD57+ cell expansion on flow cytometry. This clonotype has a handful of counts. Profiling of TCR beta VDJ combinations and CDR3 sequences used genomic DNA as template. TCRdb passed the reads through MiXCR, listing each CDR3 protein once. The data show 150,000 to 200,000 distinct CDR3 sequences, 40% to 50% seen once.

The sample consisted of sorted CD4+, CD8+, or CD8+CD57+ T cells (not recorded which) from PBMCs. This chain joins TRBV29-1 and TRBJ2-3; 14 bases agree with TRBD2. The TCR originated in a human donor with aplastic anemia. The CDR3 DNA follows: TGCAGCGGCATCGGGACTAGCGGGAGAACTGAGTATTTT. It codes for CSGIGTSGRTEYF.